This paragraph reports one TCR beta chain. Its antigen is as yet unknown. In the case of a handful of patients, the CD4+ cells were sorted into CD25+CD127- cells. Extraction and reverse transcription of RNA yielded cDNA as the sequencing template. Assay: immunoSEQ multiplex PCR; the TCRdb copy retains only in-frame clones and omits some. The data show approximately 40,000 clones, approximately 54% seen once. The source of the sample is a study of CD8+ T cells in alopecia areata. Whole-study findings and limits: Scalp repertoires also include resident alphabeta T cells from normal skin.

The sequenced sample consisted of CD4+ Tregs sorted from blood. The clonotype originates from a human donor with alopecia areata.

As DNA, the CDR3 is TGTGCCAGCAGGACTAGCGGCAGAGGGGACAATGAGCAGTTCTTC. Protein product: CASRTSGRGDNEQFF. The genes are TRBV7-9 and TRBJ2-1, with TRBD2 matching over 9 bases. J lost 5 bases, V lost 6 bases, and 8 bases had no gene match. The germline gives CDR1 SEHNR, CDR2 FQNEAQ (reference sequence). The CDR3 covers 15 residues.